These T cell receptor beta chains were read from a single sample in a study of shared clonotypes between healthy human individuals. TCRdb keeps only in-frame clones here, not all; method: immunoSEQ multiplex PCR. The sample contains fewer than 1.6 million clones, 98% of which appear only once. The sample was naive CD4+ T cells sorted from blood. These receptors all come from a man aged 25 to 45 in good health. Both conserved end residues are part of each CDR3. Each record gives: V gene, clone size, J gene, D gene, CDR3 protein, CDR3 DNA. The D gene is left open where the match is weak. Size is omitted from some rows. Given values are once, few, many or a class for expanded clones.

>TRBV5-1|.|TRBJ2-3|.
CASSLLGGRDTQYF
TGCGCCAGCAGCTTGTTAGGTGGGAGAGATACGCAGTATTTT
>TRBV25-1|.|TRBJ2-5|.
CASSEYGRSYQETQYF
TGTGCCAGCAGTGAGTATGGCCGATCGTACCAAGAGACCCAGTACTTC
>TRBV7-9|.|TRBJ1-1|.
CASSSQGNTEAFF
TGTGCCAGCAGCTCGCAGGGAAACACTGAAGCTTTCTTT
>TRBV19|.|TRBJ1-5|.
CASADSANQPQHF
TGTGCCAGTGCTGACAGTGCTAATCAGCCCCAGCATTTT
>TRBV5-1|.|TRBJ2-1|TRBD2
CASSLVAGPDNEQFF
TGCGCCAGCAGCTTGGTAGCGGGGCCAGACAATGAGCAGTTCTTC
>TRBV30|.|TRBJ2-5|TRBD1
CAWKGQARETQYF
TGTGCCTGGAAAGGACAGGCTCGGGAGACCCAGTACTTC
>TRBV10-1|.|TRBJ2-1|.
CASSESEGLAGRQFF
TGCGCCAGCAGTGAGTCCGAAGGGTTGGCGGGAAGGCAGTTCTTC
>TRBV5-1|.|TRBJ2-1|.
CASSLGSRLSSYNEQFF
TGCGCCAGCAGCTTGGGATCCAGGCTGAGCTCCTACAATGAGCAGTTCTTC
>TRBV5-4|.|TRBJ1-4|.
CASSLGGQGNEKLFF
TGTGCCAGCAGCTTGGGGGGTCAGGGTAATGAAAAACTGTTTTTT
>TRBV6-5|.|TRBJ1-1|TRBD1
CASGTGIGTEAFF
TGTGCCAGCGGGACAGGGATAGGAACTGAAGCTTTCTTT
>TRBV19|.|TRBJ2-3|.
CASSIRGGLGDTQYF
TGTGCCAGTAGTATAAGAGGGGGGTTAGGAGATACGCAGTATTTT
>TRBV7-9|.|TRBJ2-1|TRBD2
CASSLPGTSGNNEQFF
TGTGCCAGCAGCCTCCCCGGGACTAGCGGAAACAATGAGCAGTTCTTC
>TRBV28|.|TRBJ1-4|TRBD1
CASSPMAGGGEKLFF
TGTGCCAGCAGCCCCATGGCAGGGGGTGGAGAAAAACTGTTTTTT
>TRBV9|.|TRBJ1-3|.
CASSVGGASSGNTIYF
TGTGCCAGCAGCGTAGGGGGAGCAAGCTCTGGAAACACCATATATTTT
>TRBV6-1|.|TRBJ2-3|TRBD2
CASSGLAGGLVDTQYF
TGTGCCAGCAGTGGACTAGCGGGAGGGCTAGTAGATACGCAGTATTTT
>TRBV29-1|.|TRBJ2-3|TRBD1
CSVAGTGDTDTQYF
TGCAGCGTTGCCGGGACAGGGGACACAGATACGCAGTATTTT
>TRBV27|.|TRBJ1-2|.
CASRFLGSGYTF
TGTGCCAGCCGTTTTTTGGGATCCGGCTACACCTTC
>TRBV7-2|.|TRBJ2-1|.
CASSLAEDQFF
TGTGCCAGCAGCTTAGCGGAAGACCAGTTCTTC
>TRBV28|.|TRBJ1-5|TRBD1
CASKKSGQGNQPQHF
TGTGCCAGCAAAAAAAGTGGACAGGGAAATCAGCCCCAGCATTTT
>TRBV10-3|.|TRBJ2-1|.
CAISEVRREQFF
TGTGCCATCAGTGAGGTCCGGAGAGAGCAGTTCTTC
>TRBV18|once|TRBJ1-2|TRBD1
CASSPKTGATSNYGYTF
TGTGCCAGCTCACCAAAAACAGGGGCAACCTCTAACTATGGCTACACCTTC
>TRBV7-8|.|TRBJ2-6|.
CASSLMRSSGLNSGANVLTF
TGTGCCAGCAGCTTAATGAGGAGCTCGGGCTTAAACTCTGGGGCCAACGTCCTGACTTTC
>TRBV19|.|TRBJ2-5|TRBD1
CASSMTGAIKETQYF
TGTGCCAGTAGTATGACAGGGGCTATTAAAGAGACCCAGTACTTC
>TRBV28|.|TRBJ1-2|TRBD1
CASTVSQGRAYGYTF
TGTGCCAGCACAGTATCACAGGGGAGGGCCTATGGCTACACCTTC
>TRBV14|.|TRBJ2-7|.
CASSSAPYEQYF
TGTGCCAGCAGCTCCGCACCCTACGAGCAGTACTTC
>TRBV5-4|.|TRBJ2-5|TRBD1
CASSLEGQGARETQYF
TGTGCCAGCAGCTTGGAGGGACAGGGGGCTCGGGAGACCCAGTACTTC